Below are 21 T cell receptor beta chains sequenced from a single sample in a study of identical twins. TCRdb reanalysed the 5' RACE reads using MiXCR and keeps one entry per CDR3 protein. The sample shows roughly 230,000 distinct CDR3 sequences, about 8% of them seen only once. The same data also contributed to another study, on yellow fever vaccine responses in identical twins.

What was sequenced was CD8+ T cells sorted from blood. These receptors originate from a woman between 18 and 29 years old in good health.

The table lists this clonotype with many counts. The chain employs TRBV7-9 and TRBJ1-4, with D uncertain. The CDR3 spans 12 residues. In germline, CDR1 is SEHNR, CDR2 FQNEAQ (reference sequence). V was cut by 7 bases and J by 8 bases, with 11 bases left in between. The CDR3 sequence: CASTSFPEKLFF. In nucleotides, the CDR3 is TGTGCCAGCACCTCCTTTCCGGAAAAACTGTTTTTT.

The chain couples TRBV5-1 to TRBJ2-5; D could derive from TRBD1 or TRBD2 (5 bases each). The CDR3 length is 13 residues. V was cut by 4 bases and J by 2 bases, with 9 bases left in between. CDR1 and CDR2 from the germline V gene are SGHRS and YFSETQ. The CDR3: CASSGTIQETQYF. The CDR3 DNA reads as TGCGCCAGCAGCGGGACGATTCAAGAGACCCAGTACTTC.

The chain couples TRBV6-2 or TRBV6-3 to TRBJ2-3; 9 nucleotides match TRBD2. CDR1 MNHEY and CDR2 SVGEGT come from the germline V gene. This CDR3 is built from 14 residues. V lost 5 bases, J lost 4 bases, and 4 bases stayed unmatched. The CDR3 loop is CASSRAGGADTQYF. In DNA, the CDR3 is TGTGCCAGCAGTCGGGCGGGAGGGGCAGATACGCAGTATTTT.

This clonotype occurred many times. The chain carries TRBV5-1 and TRBJ2-7; a possible D gene is TRBD1 (5 bases). The CDR3 is made up of 14 amino acids. Germline V gene data show CDR1 as SGHRS and CDR2 as YFSETQ. Trimming removed 0 bases at V and 3 bases at J, with 10 bases between. CDR3 protein: CASSLAGSGYEQYF. The CDR3 DNA sequence: TGCGCCAGCAGCTTGGCAGGGTCTGGCTACGAGCAGTACTTC. Full variable domain (remainder filled in from reference TRBV5-1 and TRBJ2-7): KAGVTQTPRYLIKTRGQQVTLSCSPISGHRSVSWYQQTPGQGLQFLFEYFSETQRNKGNFPGRFSGRQFSNSRSEMNVSTLELGDSALYLCASSLAGSGYEQYFGPGTRLTVT.

This clonotype was counted only a few times. This sequence joins TRBV4-1 and TRBJ2-4, with unresolved D. Germline V gene sequence: CDR1 MGHRA, CDR2 YSYEKL. Trimming removed 0 bases at V and 8 bases at J, with 11 bases between. This CDR3 is 14 amino acids long. This CDR3 reads CASSQDRQMDIQYF. The CDR3 bases are TGCGCCAGCAGCCAAGATCGACAAATGGACATTCAGTACTTC.

On this clonotype: At one end the junction does not follow the germline gene, possibly because of a read error. The chain couples TRBV7-7 to TRBJ2-3; TRBD2 matches 11 bases. There are 17 residues in the CDR3. Germline V gene lookup returns CDR1 SSHAT and CDR2 FNYEAQ (reference sequence). As DNA, the CDR3 is TGTGCTAGCAGCCAAGGGTCGTCACTAGCGGGAGAAGATACGCAGTATTTT. Translated: CASSQGSSLAGEDTQYF.

The rearrangement joins TRBV27 to TRBJ2-1, with D hard to call. This CDR3 region has 12 residues. Trimming cost V 3 bases and J 10 bases, with 10 bases left between them. Per germline, CDR1 MNHEY and CDR2 SMNVEV (reference sequence). The CDR3, as DNA: TGTGCCAGCAGTTTCTACGGGCGCGAGCAGTTCTTC. It is translated as CASSFYGREQFF.

This clonotype was observed a few times. The rearrangement links TRBV5-1 to TRBJ1-1; 9 nucleotides line up with TRBD1. This CDR3 contains 17 residues. V shed 3 bases and J 1 base; nucleotides not matched to a gene: 10. The V gene's germline CDR1 is SGHRS and CDR2 YFSETQ. The CDR3 is CASSWEPTQGANTEAFF. CDR3 nucleotides: TGCGCCAGCAGCTGGGAACCTACACAGGGGGCGAACACTGAAGCTTTCTTT. Full variable domain (remainder filled in from reference TRBV5-1 and TRBJ1-1): KAGVTQTPRYLIKTRGQQVTLSCSPISGHRSVSWYQQTPGQGLQFLFEYFSETQRNKGNFPGRFSGRQFSNSRSEMNVSTLELGDSALYLCASSWEPTQGANTEAFFGQGTRLTVV.

This sequence joins TRBV7-9 and TRBJ2-7; no firm D call. V shed 3 bases and J shed 4 bases, with 7 bases lying between them. The CDR3 extends over 12 amino acids. Germline assignment: CDR1 SEHNR and CDR2 FQNEAQ (reference sequence). The CDR3 region has the DNA TGTGCCAGCAGCTTGGAGTGGTACGAGCAGTACTTC. This encodes CASSLEWYEQYF.

At least ten counts were recorded for this clonotype. The rearrangement uses TRBV4-3 and TRBJ2-1; 7 bases line up with TRBD1. Trimming at V came to 3 bases and at J to 2 bases, leaving 4 bases not matched to a gene. The CDR3 is 15 residues long. From germline, CDR1 is LGHNA and CDR2 YSLEER. DNA of the CDR3: TGCGCCAGCAGCCAGAGGACAGGCCCCTACAATGAGCAGTTCTTC. Its translation: CASSQRTGPYNEQFF.

This clonotype was observed a handful of times. The CDR3 DNA follows: TGTGCCAGCAGTTCCACGGGACAGGGGAACTATGGCTACACCTTC. Residues: CASSSTGQGNYGYTF. The gene calls are TRBV12-3 or TRBV12-4 and TRBJ1-2, with 10 positions matching TRBD1. This CDR3 is built from 15 residues. The J segment lost 2 bases and the V segment lost 4 bases, leaving 4 bases of the junction unmatched.

The sample holds a few counts of this clonotype. The rearrangement links TRBV19 to TRBJ2-1; 7 bases map to TRBD2. Germline values: CDR1 LNHDA, CDR2 SQIVND (reference sequence). The CDR3 totals 15 residues. The V segment lost 7 bases and the J segment 4 bases; nucleotides outside the gene matches: 10. CDR3 sequence (DNA): TGTGCCAGTATAGCGGGTCCCGTTCCTTACAATGAGCAGTTCTTC. Amino acid sequence: CASIAGPVPYNEQFF.

The V and J genes are TRBV24-1 and TRBJ2-3; unclear D gene. This CDR3 is built from 15 residues. Looked up from germline, CDR1 is KGHDR and CDR2 is SFDVKD. Trimming took off 4 bases at V and 4 bases at J, with 14 bases between the two ends. The CDR3 DNA is TGTGCCACCAGTGACCGTTTCCAGGACCCAGATACGCAGTATTTT. Its translation is CATSDRFQDPDTQYF.

The sample holds a few counts of this clonotype. The J gene is TRBJ2-3, the V gene TRBV2; 13 bases are a match to TRBD2. The germline CDR1 and CDR2 sequences are SNHLY and FYNNEI. The V gene end was trimmed by 6 bases and the J gene end by 2 bases; junction bases not matched to a gene: 2. The CDR3 contains 15 residues. CDR3 protein: CASRGLAGLTDTQYF. The CDR3 coding sequence is TGTGCCAGCAGGGGACTAGCGGGACTCACAGATACGCAGTATTTT.

V and J are TRBV6-5 and TRBJ2-2, with D uncertain. Trimming shortened V by 4 bases and J by 9 bases, and 12 bases separated the two germline ends. This CDR3 region has 13 residues. Germline CDR1 MNHEY, CDR2 SVGAGI. The CDR3 coding sequence is TGTGCCAGCAGTTTATCGCCGGCTCGGGAGCTGTTTTTT. Protein sequence: CASSLSPARELFF.

This clonotype was picked up many times. V is TRBV4-2 and J is TRBJ1-1, with D tentatively TRBD1 (6 bases). V was shortened by 0 bases and J by 3 bases, with 11 bases between the two germline ends. Germline loops: CDR1 LGHNA, CDR2 YNFKEQ. The CDR3 covers 15 residues. DNA of the CDR3: TGTGCCAGCAGCCAAGATGGGGGGCAGGACACTGAAGCTTTCTTT. Its translation: CASSQDGGQDTEAFF.

The rearrangement links TRBV11-1 to TRBJ1-3, with D maybe TRBD1 (5 bases). Germline V gives CDR1 SGHAT, CDR2 FQDESV (reference sequence). V was cut by 3 bases and J by 1 base, with 19 bases left in between. The CDR3 has 18 residues. The CDR3 nucleotides are TGTGCCAGCAGCTTGCGGGGGTCTGACGGCGAGTCTGGAAACACCATATATTTT. It is translated as CASSLRGSDGESGNTIYF.

The J gene is TRBJ1-1, the V gene TRBV15; D is perhaps TRBD1 (5 bases). Germline V gene data show CDR1 as LNHNV and CDR2 as YYDKDF (reference sequence). V lost 3 bases and J 3 bases, leaving 8 bases between the germline ends. This CDR3 is built from 13 residues. The CDR3 reads CATSSRDHTEAFF. The CDR3 nucleotides read TGTGCCACCAGCAGCAGGGACCACACTGAAGCTTTCTTT.

This clonotype was counted at least ten times. The chain couples TRBV9 to TRBJ2-3; maybe TRBD2 (7 bases). V gave up 3 bases and J gave up 5 bases, with 10 bases separating them. This CDR3 comprises 13 residues. Germline V gene data show CDR1 as SGDLS and CDR2 as YYNGEE. In nucleotides, the CDR3 is TGTGCCAGCAGCGCCGGGGGGCGAGATACGCAGTATTTT. Translating gives CASSAGGRDTQYF.

As to this clonotype: Just one base apart from a much larger clone, this may be a read error. This CDR3 is missing its conserved last phenylalanine or tryptophan, likely due to a read error. V usage is TRBV7-2 and J usage is TRBJ2-1; tentative D call: TRBD1 (6 bases). Trimming stripped 4 bases from V and 1 base from J, with 11 bases between. The germline V gene has CDR1 SGHTA and CDR2 FQGNSA. This CDR3 has 15 residues. The CDR3 DNA is TGTGCCAGCAGCTCAGGACAGCCTTCCTACAATGAGCAGTTCGTC. It is translated as CASSSGQPSYNEQFV.

This clonotype was found a few times. J is TRBJ1-6 and V is TRBV9; TRBD1 is a possible D gene (6 bases). The CDR3 contains 14 residues. V lost 0 bases and J 8 bases, leaving 9 bases between the germline ends. Germline loops: CDR1 SGDLS, CDR2 YYNGEE. This CDR3 is CASSVGQGYSPLHF. The CDR3, as DNA: TGTGCCAGCAGCGTAGGGCAGGGGTATTCACCCCTCCACTTT.